This TCR beta chain was sequenced for a study of cytomegalovirus exposure and HLA in healthy donors (dated by TCRdb to 2016 to 2017). For the study in its entirety: In an earlier analysis of some 550 of the donors, around 300 Gb of sequence data and 117 million unique TCR beta sequences from about 179 million T cells were reported. About 300 gigabases of sequencing data and tens of millions of unique TCR sequences were included in an early release covering around 650 HLA-typed donors. Of the roughly 400 genotyped donors, approximately 80% fell in the genetic ancestry cluster associated with self-reported Caucasian donors. The study was designed to test whether signatures of past pathogen exposure could be identified by cataloging public T cell receptors. The study profiled the T cell repertoires of 550 to 700 subjects by immunosequencing and related them to cytomegalovirus serostatus. Along with the roughly 670-subject first cohort, a separate validation cohort of around 110 different subjects was used. High-throughput TCR immunosequencing, statistical association of individual TCRs with disease status, and machine learning were combined to predict cytomegalovirus infection status. To study patterns of TCR occurrence, a later analysis re-analyzed previously published TCR beta repertoires from 600 to 750 donors and added high-resolution HLA genotyping. In the later analysis, no new phenotypic data were used to find candidate immune exposures; instead, reliance was placed on TCR beta sequences and their occurrence across donors. To decide whether each TCR beta V gene segment behaved as functional or pseudogenic, an earlier analysis of fewer than 750 of the donors relied on high-throughput TCR beta sequencing. Donor age, sex, ethnicity and CMV serostatus were compiled alongside the repertoire data. A later genetic analysis took genome-wide SNP genotypes for about 55% of the roughly 700 donors and used that subset as a discovery cohort. All discovery cohort repertoires had been generated on a single sequencing platform. HLA typing covered class I and class II loci at four-digit resolution. Typing coverage varied by locus: roughly 620-630 donors for A, B, C, DRB1 and DQB1; around 560 for DQA1; about 590 for DPA1; more than 450 for DPB1. Because of strong linkage in the cohort, five DR-DQ haplotypes were treated as single units for association and clustering. Among around 400 genotyped donors of the cohort, an average of around 250,000 unique TCR beta nucleotide sequences was sequenced per donor, of which about 20% were non-productive. Findings and caveats that apply to the study as a whole: A later genetic analysis associated a missense DCLRE1C variant with V-gene and J-gene trimming of TCR beta chains, and an independent cohort replicated the association. According to a later analysis, TCR association rates differed among HLA loci, with DRB1 alleles showing the most associated TCRs and HLA-C alleles showing the fewest. Some IMGT-functional V segments, including TRBV6-2 and TRBV6-3, could not be distinguished by the 87-base-pair reads and were therefore excluded. A later analysis associated 17,000 or so TCR beta sequences with specific HLA alleles at a false discovery rate of 0.05. A later analysis found that HLA-associated TCR beta chains were more clonally expanded and had lower generation probabilities than equally common non-associated chains. Correlated functional status among segregating V segments might be attributable to linkage disequilibrium, but an unknown experimental factor could not be ruled out. Because counts were too low, approximately 18 rarely observed V segments, including chromosome 9 orphons, were excluded from the earlier analysis of fewer than 650 of the donors. A later genetic analysis reported fewer N-insertions in productive TCRs among donors in an Asian-associated ancestry cluster than the roughly 650-donor mean. The sequencing pipeline was judged likely to have produced a cluster of highly shared sequence variants as a technical artifact. Several of the top co-occurrence clusters appeared to be linked to parvovirus B19, influenza, CMV and Epstein-Barr virus, according to a later analysis. In the study, some 180 TCR beta chains were listed as associated with cytomegalovirus. Roughly uniform sequencing depth across donors was assumed in presence/absence analyses, although this assumption may not hold. When HLA alleles, especially DR and DQ, strongly co-occurred, attributing TCR associations to individual alleles was difficult. The cohort was sequenced for TCR beta chains only, and without alpha or paired-chain data the features that could be detected were limited. Immune exposure information for the cohort was limited to CMV serostatus. The classifier was reported to diagnose cytomegalovirus status with high specificity and sensitivity in both the original cohort and the validation cohort. HLA typing was unavailable for some donors at each locus, so association tests used only the typed subset. A further reported finding was that TCR beta sequences accurately predicted the HLA-A and HLA-B alleles for most subjects in the first cohort. A later analysis found that most CMV-associated TCR beta chains appeared HLA-restricted, with HLA associations seemingly driven largely by CMV exposure. According to the authors, the approach could potentially be generalized to other disease states and immunological phenotypes. In vitro tests confirmed that a few of the cytomegalovirus-associated TCR beta chains recognize cytomegalovirus antigens. While some public TCRs were present in many individuals, most TCR sequences turned up only very rarely across donors. In an earlier analysis of about 540 of the donors, most TCR beta V segments were observed in productive rearrangements about 90% or about 30% of the time, broadly matching IMGT annotations.

For CDR1 and CDR2, the germline V gene lists SGDLS and YYNGEE. The CDR3 starts with the cysteine, ends with the phenylalanine, and has 18 residues. Just CDR3 DNA is preserved here, 54 bases in frame from base 1. V loses 2 bases at its end and J loses 0 bases; junction bases beyond the gene matches: 5. The cohort consisted of hundreds of healthy bone marrow donors. Cohort members were all nominally healthy when sampled, although unrecorded immune exposures were likely present. The donor was CMV seropositive and belonged to the group of a few hundred seropositive cohort members. A peripheral blood sample was provided by each donor, and peripheral blood mononuclear cells were used for TCR beta sequencing. Genomic DNA was extracted from the blood cell samples with the Qiagen DNeasy Blood Extraction Kit. Library generation was performed with the immunoSEQ multiplex PCR assay. For the multiplex PCR, a mixture combining 60 forward primers for TCR Vbeta segments and 13 reverse primers for TCR Jbeta segments was used. A multiplex PCR assay on genomic DNA amplified the CDR3 region of rearranged TCR beta genes. The Illumina HiSeq System was used to sequence the amplified TCR beta libraries as 87-base-pair reads. On the study's bioinformatics: A later analysis tallied 75 million to 95 million unique TCR beta chains across the 550 to 850 repertoires, and approximately 11 million of those chains were shared by two or more donors. A nearest-neighbor algorithm error-corrected the raw reads and collapsed the reads into unique sequences, merging closely related sequences to remove PCR and sequencing errors. CDR3 sequences were aligned to IMGT reference sequences to assign V, D and J gene segments. For a sequence to be retained, a match of at least six nucleotides to both a V gene segment and a J gene segment was required. Rearrangements were classified as productive when the CDR3 lacked stop codons and remained in frame with V and J, and all other rearrangements were classified as non-productive. Following IMGT convention, CDR3 was defined as the stretch from the second conserved V-encoded cysteine up to the conserved J-encoded phenylalanine. Sequences without an unambiguous match to a single V gene segment were excluded from the earlier analysis of about 600 of the donors. An earlier analysis of approximately 590 of the donors called V segments functional above 56.7% productive rearrangements and segregating when the between-donor standard deviation exceeded 5%. To diagnose cytomegalovirus status from the catalog of TCR beta chain sequences, a statistical classification framework was built. V and J gene assignment, in a later analysis, came from comparing TCR nucleotide sequences with IMGT/GENE-DB human TR gene sequences. In a later analysis, CDR3 sequences and most-parsimonious VDJ recombination scenarios were assigned using the TCRdist pipeline. In a later analysis, each TCR beta chain was defined by its CDR3 amino acid sequence together with its V-gene family, and reads lacking a unique V-gene family were excluded. To address suspected cross-contamination and a sequencing artifact, a later analysis removed several hundred highly shared, low-generation-probability nucleotide sequences. In a later analysis, a clonal expansion index was calculated for each public chain from normalized within-repertoire ranks of inferred template counts. In a later analysis, generation probabilities were computed using a VDJ recombination model fitted to out-of-frame rearrangements, and the results were checked against IGoR. A later analysis scored TCR-TCR, TCR-HLA and TCR-CMV co-occurrence with hypergeometric tests, applying a repertoire-size bias correction to TCR pairs. False discovery rates were estimated in a later analysis by permuting HLA or CMV assignments 20 times. A later analysis grouped co-occurring TCRs with DBSCAN, adding TCRdist sequence similarity when clustering within HLA-allele-positive subsets. Co-occurrence clustering excluded repertoires with fewer than 30,000 or more than 120,000 public chains, plus five with anomalous nucleotide sharing. TCRdb obtained this table from immuneACCESS and retained in-frame rearrangements with V and J assigned. These tables miss some clones; where compared with another copy, unresolved V genes account for less than half of the shortfall, and the remainder is unexplained. That table is the source of V, J and clone size, and D and trimming were worked out from the DNA. This sample comprises roughly 100,000 clones, over 9% of them detected only once. The ten largest make up less than 6% of the sample.

As regards this clone: What this receptor recognizes is not known. Within one base of it there is no much larger clone, and no base qualities were kept.

The sequence links TRBV9 to TRBJ2-3; a stretch of 14 junction bases matches TRBD2. This clonotype was sampled from a middle-aged man in good health and CMV-seropositive. Sequences were obtained from PBMCs. The CDR3 region reads CASSVTSGRAPSTDTQYF. The nucleotides are TGTGCCAGCAGCGTGACTAGCGGGAGGGCTCCTAGCACAGATACGCAGTATTTT.